This T cell receptor beta chain was retrieved from a study of T cells after yellow fever vaccination. TCRdb analysed the 5' RACE reads with MiXCR anew, one entry per CDR3 protein. The top ten clones hold approximately 3.3% of a sample with more than 300,000 distinct CDR3 sequences, roughly a tenth of them seen once. The V and J ends lost 4 bases and 6 bases respectively, with 14 bases between them. Germline lookup yields CDR1 SGHDT and CDR2 YYEEEE. This CDR3 spans 14 amino acids. V and J are TRBV5-6 and TRBJ1-5, with D possibly being TRBD1 (6 bases). The receptor's source is a man between 18 and 29 years old who received the YFV17D yellow fever vaccine. Sequencing used CD4+ T cells sorted from PBMCs, obtained 45 days after the yellow fever booster vaccination. The CDR3 DNA follows: TGTGCCAGCAGCCCACAGGGTCTGGTTCAGCCCCAGCATTTT. This encodes CASSPQGLVQPQHF.